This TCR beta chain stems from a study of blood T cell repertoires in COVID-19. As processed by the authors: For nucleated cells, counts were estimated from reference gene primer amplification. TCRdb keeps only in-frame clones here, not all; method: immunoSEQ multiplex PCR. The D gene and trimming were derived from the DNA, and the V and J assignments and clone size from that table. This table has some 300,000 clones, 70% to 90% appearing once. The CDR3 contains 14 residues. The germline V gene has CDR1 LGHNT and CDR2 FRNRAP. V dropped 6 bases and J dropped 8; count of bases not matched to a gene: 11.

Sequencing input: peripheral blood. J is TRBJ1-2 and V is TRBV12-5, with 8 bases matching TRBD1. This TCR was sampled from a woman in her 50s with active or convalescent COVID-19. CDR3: CASGPGQGTRGYTF. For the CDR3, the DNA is TGTGCTAGTGGACCAGGACAGGGAACTCGAGGCTACACCTTC.